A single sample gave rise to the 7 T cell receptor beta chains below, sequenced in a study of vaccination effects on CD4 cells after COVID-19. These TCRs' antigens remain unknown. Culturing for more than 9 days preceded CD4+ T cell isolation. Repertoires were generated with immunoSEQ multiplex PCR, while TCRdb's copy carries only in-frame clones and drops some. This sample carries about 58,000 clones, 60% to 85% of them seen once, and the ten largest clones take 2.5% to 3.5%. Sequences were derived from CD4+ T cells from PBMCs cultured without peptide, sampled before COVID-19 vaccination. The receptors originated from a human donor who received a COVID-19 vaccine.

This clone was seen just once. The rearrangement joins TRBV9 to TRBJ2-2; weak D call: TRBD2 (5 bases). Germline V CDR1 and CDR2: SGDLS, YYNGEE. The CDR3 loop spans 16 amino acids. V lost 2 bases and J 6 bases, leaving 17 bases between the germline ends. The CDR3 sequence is CASSVSSRSEAGELFF. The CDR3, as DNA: TGTGCCAGCAGCGTGTCCAGTAGGTCGGAGGCCGGGGAGCTGTTTTTT.

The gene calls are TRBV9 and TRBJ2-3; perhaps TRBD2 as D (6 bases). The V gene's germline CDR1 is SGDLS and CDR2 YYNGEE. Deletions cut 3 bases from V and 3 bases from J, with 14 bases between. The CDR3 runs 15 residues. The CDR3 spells CASSAPSVSTDTQYF. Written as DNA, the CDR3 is TGTGCCAGCAGCGCCCCTAGCGTCTCGACAGATACGCAGTATTTT.

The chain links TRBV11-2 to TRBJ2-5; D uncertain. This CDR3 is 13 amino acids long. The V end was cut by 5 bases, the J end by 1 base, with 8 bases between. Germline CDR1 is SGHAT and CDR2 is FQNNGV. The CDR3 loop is CASSPAPQETQYF. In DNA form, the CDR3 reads TGTGCCAGCAGCCCCGCACCCCAAGAGACCCAGTACTTC.

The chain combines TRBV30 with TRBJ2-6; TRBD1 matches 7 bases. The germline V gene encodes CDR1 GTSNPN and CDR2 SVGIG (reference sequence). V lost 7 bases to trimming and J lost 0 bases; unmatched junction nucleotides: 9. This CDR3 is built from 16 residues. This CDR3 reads CALKRQGNSGANVLTF. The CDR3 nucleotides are TGTGCCTTAAAGAGACAGGGCAACTCTGGGGCCAACGTCCTGACTTTC.

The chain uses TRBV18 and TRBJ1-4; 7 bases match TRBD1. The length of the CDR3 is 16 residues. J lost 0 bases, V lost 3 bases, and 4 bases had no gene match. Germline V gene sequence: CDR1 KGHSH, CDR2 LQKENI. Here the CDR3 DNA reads TGTGCCAGCTCACCGGGACAGTCTGCAACTAATGAAAAACTGTTTTTT. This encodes CASSPGQSATNEKLFF.

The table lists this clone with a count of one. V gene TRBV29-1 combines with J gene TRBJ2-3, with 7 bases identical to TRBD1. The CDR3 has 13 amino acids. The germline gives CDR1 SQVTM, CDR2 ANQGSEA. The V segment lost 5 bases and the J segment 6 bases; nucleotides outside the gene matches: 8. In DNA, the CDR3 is TGCAGCGTTACAGACAGGGTCGGGGATACGCAGTATTTT. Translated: CSVTDRVGDTQYF.

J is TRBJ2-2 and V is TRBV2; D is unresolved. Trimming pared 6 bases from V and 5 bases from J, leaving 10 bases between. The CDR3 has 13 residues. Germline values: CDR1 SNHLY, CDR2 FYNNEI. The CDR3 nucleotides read TGTGCCAGCAGCACGGGTCAGACCGGGGAGCTGTTTTTT. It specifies CASSTGQTGELFF.